This T cell receptor (beta chain) was identified during a study of regulatory T cells in long-lasting Graves disease. Study outcomes and limitations: Persistent disease samples used TRBV28, TRBJ1-2 and TRBJ2-5 preferentially.

Combining iRepertoire HTBI primers with Arm-PCR of CDR3 regions, the authors built TCR beta libraries. Per the study methods: In the combined samples, 55 to 75 TRBV and 14 TRBJ segments were identified. From the multiplex PCR reads, TCRdb called clonotypes with MiXCR, one entry per CDR3 protein. TCRdb assigned the V and J calls; the authors' analysis was not used. Among approximately 540,000 distinct CDR3 sequences listed, 9.5% to 15% were seen once. On this clonotype itself: The antigen remains undetermined.

Time point here: newly diagnosed GD, antithyroid drugs for less than 3 months. Extracted PBMC RNA gave rise to the TCR library. The CDR3 runs to 19 residues. V gave up 4 bases and J gave up 0 bases; unmatched junction bases: 8. The germline V gene encodes CDR1 SGHAT and CDR2 FQNNGV. A further study also used this sample, focusing on T cells in Graves' hyperthyroidism and ophthalmopathy. According to that study: TCR CDR3 underwent first-round RT-PCR with the HTBI primer set. Peripheral blood also featured most of the thyroid clonotypes expanded above 0.001.

The rearrangement uses TRBV11-2 and TRBJ2-1, with 14 nucleotides matching TRBD2. This TCR derives from a woman aged 25 to 39 with Graves disease. Here the sequenced sample was peripheral blood mononuclear cells (PBMCs), taken at new diagnosis, from a patient treated with antithyroid drugs. Written as DNA, the CDR3 is TGTGCCAGCAGCTCGGGACTAGCGGGAGCAACTAGCTCCTACAATGAGCAGTTCTTC. Amino acids: CASSSGLAGATSSYNEQFF.